This T cell receptor (beta chain) was retrieved from a study of T cells in Graves' hyperthyroidism and ophthalmopathy. Amplification of TCR beta CDR3 regions used RNA as the template. TCR CDR3 regions were first amplified by RT-PCR with HTBI primers. TCRdb used MiXCR to reprocess the multiplex PCR reads, holding one entry per CDR3 protein. The sample lists tens of thousands of distinct CDR3 sequences, roughly half occurring once. Patients counted as stable if ophthalmopathy did not develop within 18 months. Study-level results: Before onset, ophthalmopathy was predicted by the model a median approximately 6.6 months earlier.

The CDR3 length is 14 residues. The junction had 6 bases not matched to a gene; V was cut back by 6 bases and J by 7 bases. CDR1 and CDR2 from the germline V gene are ENHRY and SYGVKD. As concerns this clonotype: No antigen is known for it.

J is TRBJ1-6 and V is TRBV10-3; 7 nucleotides line up with TRBD1. The sample comprised peripheral blood or thyroid tissue (not recorded which). This receptor was identified in a man aged 18 to 35 with Graves' hyperthyroidism. The CDR3 loop is CAISWDSQNSPLHF. DNA for the CDR3: TGTGCCATCAGCTGGGACAGCCAGAATTCACCCCTCCACTTT.